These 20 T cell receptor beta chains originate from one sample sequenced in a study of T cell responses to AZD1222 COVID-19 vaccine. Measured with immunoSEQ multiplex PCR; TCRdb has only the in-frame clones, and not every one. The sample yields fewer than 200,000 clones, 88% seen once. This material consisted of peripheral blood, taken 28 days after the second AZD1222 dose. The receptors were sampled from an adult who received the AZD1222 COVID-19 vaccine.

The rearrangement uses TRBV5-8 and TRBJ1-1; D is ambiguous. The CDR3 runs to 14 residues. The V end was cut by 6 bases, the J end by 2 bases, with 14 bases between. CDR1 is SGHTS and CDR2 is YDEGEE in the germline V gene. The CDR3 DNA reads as TGTGCCAGCAACCCCTTCTGGGGAAACACTGAAGCTTTCTTT. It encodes CASNPFWGNTEAFF.

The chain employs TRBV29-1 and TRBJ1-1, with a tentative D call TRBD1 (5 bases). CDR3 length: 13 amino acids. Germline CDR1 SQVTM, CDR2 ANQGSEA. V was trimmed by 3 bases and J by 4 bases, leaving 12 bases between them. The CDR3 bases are TGCAGCGTTGAGATCATAAGGGGCACTGAAGCTTTCTTT. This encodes CSVEIIRGTEAFF.

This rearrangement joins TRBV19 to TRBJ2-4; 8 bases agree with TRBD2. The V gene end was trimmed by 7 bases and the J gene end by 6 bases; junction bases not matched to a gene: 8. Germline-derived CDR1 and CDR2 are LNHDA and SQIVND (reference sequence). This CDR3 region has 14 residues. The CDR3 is CASKTAGAGNIQYF. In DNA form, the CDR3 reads TGTGCCAGTAAGACAGCGGGGGCTGGAAACATTCAGTACTTC.

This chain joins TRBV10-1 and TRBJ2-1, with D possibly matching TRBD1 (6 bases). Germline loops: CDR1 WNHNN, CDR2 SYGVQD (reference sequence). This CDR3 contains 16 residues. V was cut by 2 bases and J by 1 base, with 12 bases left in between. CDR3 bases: TGCGCCAGCAGTGAGAAACAGGGAGCTTCCTACAATGAGCAGTTCTTC. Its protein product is CASSEKQGASYNEQFF.

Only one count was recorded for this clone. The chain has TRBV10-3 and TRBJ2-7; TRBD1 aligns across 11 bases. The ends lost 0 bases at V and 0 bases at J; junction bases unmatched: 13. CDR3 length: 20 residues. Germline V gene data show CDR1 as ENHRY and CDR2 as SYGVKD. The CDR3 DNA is TGTGCCATCAGTGAGTCAGGGACCGGACAGGGGGCTAGTGGCTCCTACGAGCAGTACTTC. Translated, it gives CAISESGTGQGASGSYEQYF.

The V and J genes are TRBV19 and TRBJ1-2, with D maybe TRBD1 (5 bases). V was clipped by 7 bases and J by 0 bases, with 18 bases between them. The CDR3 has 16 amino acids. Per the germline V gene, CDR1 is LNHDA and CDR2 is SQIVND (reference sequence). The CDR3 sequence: CASMDSGAPTNYGYTF. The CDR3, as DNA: TGTGCCAGTATGGATAGTGGGGCCCCCACTAACTATGGCTACACCTTC.

This CDR3 reads CASSQDPLGAGGRYEQYF. The CDR3 DNA sequence: TGTGCCAGCAGCCAAGATCCCCTAGGCGCGGGGGGACGCTACGAGCAGTACTTC. The rearrangement links TRBV4-2 to TRBJ2-7; 8 bases agree with TRBD2. The CDR3 is 18 amino acids. Germline trimming cut 0 bases from V and 3 bases from J; bases unmatched to any gene: 13. CDR1 and CDR2 (germline): LGHNA, YNFKEQ.

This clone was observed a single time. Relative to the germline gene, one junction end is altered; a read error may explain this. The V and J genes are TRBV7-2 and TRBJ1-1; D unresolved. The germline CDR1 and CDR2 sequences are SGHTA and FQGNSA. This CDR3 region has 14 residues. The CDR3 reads CASTLTAGGTEAFF. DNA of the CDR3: TGTGCCAGCACCTTAACTGCCGGTGGGACTGAAGCTTTCTTT.

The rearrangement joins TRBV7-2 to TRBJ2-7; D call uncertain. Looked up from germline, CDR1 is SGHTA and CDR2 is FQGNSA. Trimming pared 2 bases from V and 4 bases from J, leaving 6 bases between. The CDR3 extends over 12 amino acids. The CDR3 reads CASSLLNYEQYF. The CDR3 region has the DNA TGTGCCAGCAGCTTATTGAATTACGAGCAGTACTTC.

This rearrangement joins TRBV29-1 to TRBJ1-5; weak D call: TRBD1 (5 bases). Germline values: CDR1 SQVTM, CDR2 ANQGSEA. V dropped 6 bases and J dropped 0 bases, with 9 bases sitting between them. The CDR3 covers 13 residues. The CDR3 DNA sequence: TGCAGCGTCGTAGACAGTAGCAATCAGCCCCAGCATTTT. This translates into CSVVDSSNQPQHF.

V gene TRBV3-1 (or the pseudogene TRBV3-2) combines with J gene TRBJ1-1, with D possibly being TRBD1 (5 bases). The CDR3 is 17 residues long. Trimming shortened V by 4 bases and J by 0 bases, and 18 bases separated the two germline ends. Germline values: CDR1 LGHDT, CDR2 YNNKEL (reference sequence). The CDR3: CASSPGRRGAMNTEAFF. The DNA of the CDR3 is TGTGCCAGCAGCCCGGGGAGGAGGGGAGCAATGAACACTGAAGCTTTCTTT.

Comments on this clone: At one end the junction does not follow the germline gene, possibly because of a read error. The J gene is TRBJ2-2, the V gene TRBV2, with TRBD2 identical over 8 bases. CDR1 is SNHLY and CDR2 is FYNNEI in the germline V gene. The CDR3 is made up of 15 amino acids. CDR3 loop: CASSGRGENTGKLFF. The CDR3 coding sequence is TGTGCCAGCAGTGGGCGGGGGGAGAACACCGGGAAGCTGTTTTTT.

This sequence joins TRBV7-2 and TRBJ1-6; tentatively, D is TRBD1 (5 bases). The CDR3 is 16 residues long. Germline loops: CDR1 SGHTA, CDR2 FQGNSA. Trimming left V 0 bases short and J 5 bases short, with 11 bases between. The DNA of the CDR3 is TGTGCCAGCAGCTTAGCGATGGGGGGAGATAATTCACCCCTCCACTTT. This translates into CASSLAMGGDNSPLHF.

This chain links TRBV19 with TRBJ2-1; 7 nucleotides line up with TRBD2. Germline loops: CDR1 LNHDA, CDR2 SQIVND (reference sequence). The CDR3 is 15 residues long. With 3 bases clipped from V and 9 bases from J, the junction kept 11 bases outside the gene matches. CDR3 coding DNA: TGTGCCAGTAGTATGGGTCCGGGGAGGGACGGTGAGCAGTTCTTC. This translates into CASSMGPGRDGEQFF.

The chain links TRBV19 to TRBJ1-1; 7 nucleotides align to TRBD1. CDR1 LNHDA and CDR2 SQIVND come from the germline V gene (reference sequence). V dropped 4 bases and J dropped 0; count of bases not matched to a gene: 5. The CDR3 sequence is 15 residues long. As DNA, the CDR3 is TGTGCCAGTAGTAGCGGGACAGACTTGAACACTGAAGCTTTCTTT. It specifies CASSSGTDLNTEAFF. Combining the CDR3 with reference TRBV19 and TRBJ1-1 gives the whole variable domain DGGITQSPKYLFRKEGQNVTLSCEQNLNHDAMYWYRQDPGQGLRLIYYSQIVNDFQKGDIAEGYSVSREKKESFPLTVTSAQKNPTAFYLCASSSGTDLNTEAFFGQGTRLTVV.

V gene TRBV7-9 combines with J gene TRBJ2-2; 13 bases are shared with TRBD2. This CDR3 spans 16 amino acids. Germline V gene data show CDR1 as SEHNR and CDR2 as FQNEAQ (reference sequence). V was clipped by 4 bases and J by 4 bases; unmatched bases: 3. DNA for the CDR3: TGTGCCAGCAGCTCGGGACTAGCGGGGAGCACCGGGGAGCTGTTTTTT. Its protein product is CASSSGLAGSTGELFF.

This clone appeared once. The CDR3 DNA reads as TGCGCCAGCAGGGCCTTAGCTTTCTTT. It translates to CASRALAFF. The chain couples TRBV10-1 to TRBJ1-1; D not certain. Trimming pared 6 bases from V and 10 bases from J, leaving 6 bases between. The germline gives CDR1 WNHNN, CDR2 SYGVQD (reference sequence). The CDR3 is made up of 9 amino acids.

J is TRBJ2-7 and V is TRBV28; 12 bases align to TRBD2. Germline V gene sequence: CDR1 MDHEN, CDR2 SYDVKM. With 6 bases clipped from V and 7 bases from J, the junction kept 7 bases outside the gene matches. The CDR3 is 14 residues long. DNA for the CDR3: TGTGCCAGCAGCCGACTAGCGGGGGTTTTAGAGCAGTACTTC. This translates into CASSRLAGVLEQYF.

The CDR3 loop reads CATRGRGDTDTQYF. The CDR3 DNA is TGCGCCACCAGGGGCCGGGGAGACACAGATACGCAGTATTTT. The J gene is TRBJ2-3, the V gene TRBV5-1, with D tentatively TRBD1 (6 bases). The ends were cut back, 9 bases at V and 2 bases at J, with 16 bases in the middle. In germline, CDR1 is SGHRS, CDR2 YFSETQ. The CDR3 totals 14 residues.

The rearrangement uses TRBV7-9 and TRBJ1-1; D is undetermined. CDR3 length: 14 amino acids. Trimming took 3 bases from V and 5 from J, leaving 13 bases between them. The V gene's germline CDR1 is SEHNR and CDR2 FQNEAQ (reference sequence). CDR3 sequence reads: CASSFLLEGTEAFF. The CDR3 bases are TGTGCCAGCAGCTTCCTCCTCGAGGGTACTGAAGCTTTCTTT.